This TCR beta chain came from a study of CD8 T cells in ankylosing spondylitis. Study conclusions and caveats: In ankylosing spondylitis blood, a motif of about eight highly homologous TCR beta variants appeared characteristic. The disease-linked clones had a CD8+ phenotype and low blood frequencies.

The V gene lost 0 bases and the J gene lost 6 bases, with 18 bases spanning the gap. Germline V CDR1 and CDR2: LGHNA, YSLEER. The CDR3 is 16 amino acids. As for this clonotype: Its antigen remains unknown.

It was by quantitative 5'-RACE with molecular barcodes that TCR beta libraries were made. TCRdb passed the 5' RACE reads through MiXCR, listing each CDR3 protein once. Here the sample spans under 170,000 distinct CDR3 sequences, roughly 44% being singletons. V and J are TRBV4-3 and TRBJ2-7; a possible D gene is TRBD1 (5 bases). The receptor comes from a male donor with ankylosing spondylitis. Specimen: synovial fluid, either unsorted or a sorted T cell fraction (not recorded which). In DNA, the CDR3 is TGCGCCAGCAGCCAAGATCAACGGCAGGGATTTGGCGAGCAGTACTTC. It codes for CASSQDQRQGFGEQYF.